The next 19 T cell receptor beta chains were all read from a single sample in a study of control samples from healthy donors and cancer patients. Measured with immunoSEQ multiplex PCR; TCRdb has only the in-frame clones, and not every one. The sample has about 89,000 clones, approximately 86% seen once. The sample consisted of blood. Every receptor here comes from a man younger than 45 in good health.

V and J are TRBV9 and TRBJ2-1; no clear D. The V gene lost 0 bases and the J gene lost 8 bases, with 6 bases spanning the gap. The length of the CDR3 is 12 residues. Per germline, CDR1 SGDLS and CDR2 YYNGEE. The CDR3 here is CASSVGMYEQFF. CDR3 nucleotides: TGTGCCAGCAGCGTAGGGATGTATGAGCAGTTCTTC.

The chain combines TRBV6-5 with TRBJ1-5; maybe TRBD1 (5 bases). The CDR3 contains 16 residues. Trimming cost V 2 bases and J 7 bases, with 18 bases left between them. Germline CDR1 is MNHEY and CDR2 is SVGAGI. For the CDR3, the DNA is TGTGCCAGCAGTTACGGCCGGGACCCACCTTACCAGCCCCAGCATTTT. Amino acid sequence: CASSYGRDPPYQPQHF.

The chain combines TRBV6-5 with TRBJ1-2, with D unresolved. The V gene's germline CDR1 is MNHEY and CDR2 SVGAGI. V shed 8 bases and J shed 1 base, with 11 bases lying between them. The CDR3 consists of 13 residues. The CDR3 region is CASLSPFNYGYTF. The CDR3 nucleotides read TGTGCCAGCCTAAGCCCCTTTAACTATGGCTACACCTTC.

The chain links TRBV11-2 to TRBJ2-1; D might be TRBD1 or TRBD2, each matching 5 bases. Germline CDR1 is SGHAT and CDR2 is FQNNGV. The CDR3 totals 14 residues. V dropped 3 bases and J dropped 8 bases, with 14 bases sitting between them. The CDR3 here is CASSFSGGWDEQFF. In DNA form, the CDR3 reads TGTGCCAGCAGCTTCAGTGGGGGTTGGGATGAGCAGTTCTTC.

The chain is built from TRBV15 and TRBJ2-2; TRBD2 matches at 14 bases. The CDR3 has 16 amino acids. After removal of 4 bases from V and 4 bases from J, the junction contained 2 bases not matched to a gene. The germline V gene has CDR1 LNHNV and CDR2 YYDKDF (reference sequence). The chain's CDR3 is CATSTGTSGGTGELFF. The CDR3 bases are TGTGCCACCAGCACAGGGACTAGCGGGGGCACCGGGGAGCTGTTTTTT. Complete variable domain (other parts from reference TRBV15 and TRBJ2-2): DAMVIQNPRYQVTQFGKPVTLSCSQTLNHNVMYWYQQKSSQAPKLLFHYYDKDFNNEADTPDNFQSRRPNTSFCFLDIRSPGLGDTAMYLCATSTGTSGGTGELFFGEGSRLTVL.

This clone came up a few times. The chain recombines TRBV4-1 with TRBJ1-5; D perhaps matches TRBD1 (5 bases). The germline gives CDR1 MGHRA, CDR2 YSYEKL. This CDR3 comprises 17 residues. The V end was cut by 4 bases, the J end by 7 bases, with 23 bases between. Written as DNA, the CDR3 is TGCGCCAGCAGCCCGTCGTGGACACCCCCTCGGACCCAGCCCCAGCATTTT. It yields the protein CASSPSWTPPRTQPQHF.

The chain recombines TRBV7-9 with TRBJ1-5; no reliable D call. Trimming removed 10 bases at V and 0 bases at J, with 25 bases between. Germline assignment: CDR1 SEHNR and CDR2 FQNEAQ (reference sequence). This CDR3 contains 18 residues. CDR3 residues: CANPPRVLGSPSNQPQHF. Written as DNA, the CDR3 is TGTGCCAACCCTCCACGAGTCTTAGGGTCTCCTAGCAATCAGCCCCAGCATTTT.

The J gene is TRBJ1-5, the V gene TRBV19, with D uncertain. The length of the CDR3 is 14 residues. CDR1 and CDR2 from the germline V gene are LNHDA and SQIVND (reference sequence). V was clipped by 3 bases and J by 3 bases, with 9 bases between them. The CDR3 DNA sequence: TGTGCCAGTAGTATCGGACTGACCAATCAGCCCCAGCATTTT. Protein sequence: CASSIGLTNQPQHF.

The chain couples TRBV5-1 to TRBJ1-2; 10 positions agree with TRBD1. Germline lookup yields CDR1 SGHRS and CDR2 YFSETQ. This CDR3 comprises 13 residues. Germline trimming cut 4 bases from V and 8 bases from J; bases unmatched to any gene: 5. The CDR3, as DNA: TGCGCCAGCAGCGGAGGACAGGGGGAAGGCTACACCTTC. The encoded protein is CASSGGQGEGYTF. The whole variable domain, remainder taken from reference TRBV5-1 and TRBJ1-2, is KAGVTQTPRYLIKTRGQQVTLSCSPISGHRSVSWYQQTPGQGLQFLFEYFSETQRNKGNFPGRFSGRQFSNSRSEMNVSTLELGDSALYLCASSGGQGEGYTFGSGTRLTVV.

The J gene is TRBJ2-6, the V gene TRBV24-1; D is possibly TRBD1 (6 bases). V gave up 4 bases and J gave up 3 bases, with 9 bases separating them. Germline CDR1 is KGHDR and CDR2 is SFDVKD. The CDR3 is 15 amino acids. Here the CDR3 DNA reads TGTGCCACCAGTGACTACAGGGTTGGGGCCAACGTCCTGACTTTC. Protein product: CATSDYRVGANVLTF.

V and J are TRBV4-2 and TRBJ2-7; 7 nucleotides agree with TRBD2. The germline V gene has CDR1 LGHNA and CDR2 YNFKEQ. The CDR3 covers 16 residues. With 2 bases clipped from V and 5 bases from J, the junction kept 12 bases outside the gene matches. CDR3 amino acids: CASSQFGGDSLDEQYF. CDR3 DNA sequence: TGTGCCAGCAGCCAATTTGGGGGGGATTCGTTAGACGAGCAGTACTTC.

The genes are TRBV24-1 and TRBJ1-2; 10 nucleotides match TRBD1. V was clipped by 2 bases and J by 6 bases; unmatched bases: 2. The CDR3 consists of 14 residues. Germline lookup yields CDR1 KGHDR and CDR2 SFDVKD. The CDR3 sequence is CATSDSDRGNGYTF. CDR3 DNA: TGTGCCACCAGTGATTCGGACAGGGGGAATGGCTACACCTTC.

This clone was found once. For the CDR3, the DNA is TGTGCCAGCAGCTTAGGCCTAGCGGGGGTAGGGGCCAACGTCCTGACTTTC. Translation gives CASSLGLAGVGANVLTF. The V call is TRBV7-8, the J call TRBJ2-6, with 10 bases that match TRBD2. CDR1 SGHVS and CDR2 FQNEAQ come from the germline V gene. This CDR3 comprises 17 residues. Unmatched junction bases numbered 4, after V lost 1 base and J lost 4 bases.

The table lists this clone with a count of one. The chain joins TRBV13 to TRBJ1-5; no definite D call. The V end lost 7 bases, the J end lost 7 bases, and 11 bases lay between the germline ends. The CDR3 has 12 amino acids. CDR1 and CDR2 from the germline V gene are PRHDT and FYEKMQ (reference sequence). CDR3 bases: TGTGCCAGCACCCGAAAATGGCAGCCCCAGCATTTT. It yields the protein CASTRKWQPQHF. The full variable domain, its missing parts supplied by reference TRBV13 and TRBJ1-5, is AAGVIQSPRHLIKEKRETATLKCYPIPRHDTVYWYQQGPGQDPQFLISFYEKMQSDKGSIPDRFSAQQFSDYHSELNMSSLELGDSALYFCASTRKWQPQHFGDGTRLSIL.

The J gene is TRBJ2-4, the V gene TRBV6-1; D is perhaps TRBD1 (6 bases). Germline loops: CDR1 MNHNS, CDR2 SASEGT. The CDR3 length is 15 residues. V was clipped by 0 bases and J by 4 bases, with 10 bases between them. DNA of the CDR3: TGTGCCAGCAGTGAAGCGCAGGGGACGAAAAACATTCAGTACTTC. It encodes CASSEAQGTKNIQYF.

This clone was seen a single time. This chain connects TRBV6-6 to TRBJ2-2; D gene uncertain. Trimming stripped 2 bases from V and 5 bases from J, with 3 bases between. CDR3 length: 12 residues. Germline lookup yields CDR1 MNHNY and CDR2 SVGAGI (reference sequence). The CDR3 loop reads CASSYLTGELFF. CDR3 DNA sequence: TGTGCCAGCAGTTACCTGACCGGGGAGCTGTTTTTT.

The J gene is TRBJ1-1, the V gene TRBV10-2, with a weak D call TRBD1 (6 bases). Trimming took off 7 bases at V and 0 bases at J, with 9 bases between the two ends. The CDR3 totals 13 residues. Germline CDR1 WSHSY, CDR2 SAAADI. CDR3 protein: CASKTGMNTEAFF. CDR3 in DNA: TGCGCCAGCAAAACAGGGATGAACACTGAAGCTTTCTTT.

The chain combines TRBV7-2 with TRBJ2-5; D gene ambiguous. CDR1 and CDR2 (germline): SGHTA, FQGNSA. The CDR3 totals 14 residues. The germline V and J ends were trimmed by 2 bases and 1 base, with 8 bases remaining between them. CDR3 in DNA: TGTGCCAGCAGCTTATCGCCAGCCCAAGAGACCCAGTACTTC. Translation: CASSLSPAQETQYF.

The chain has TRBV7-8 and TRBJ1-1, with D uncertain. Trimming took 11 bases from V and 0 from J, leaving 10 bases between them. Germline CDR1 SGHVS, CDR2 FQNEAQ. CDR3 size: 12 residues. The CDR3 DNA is TGTGCCTCCCAGCTCATGAACACTGAAGCTTTCTTT. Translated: CASQLMNTEAFF.